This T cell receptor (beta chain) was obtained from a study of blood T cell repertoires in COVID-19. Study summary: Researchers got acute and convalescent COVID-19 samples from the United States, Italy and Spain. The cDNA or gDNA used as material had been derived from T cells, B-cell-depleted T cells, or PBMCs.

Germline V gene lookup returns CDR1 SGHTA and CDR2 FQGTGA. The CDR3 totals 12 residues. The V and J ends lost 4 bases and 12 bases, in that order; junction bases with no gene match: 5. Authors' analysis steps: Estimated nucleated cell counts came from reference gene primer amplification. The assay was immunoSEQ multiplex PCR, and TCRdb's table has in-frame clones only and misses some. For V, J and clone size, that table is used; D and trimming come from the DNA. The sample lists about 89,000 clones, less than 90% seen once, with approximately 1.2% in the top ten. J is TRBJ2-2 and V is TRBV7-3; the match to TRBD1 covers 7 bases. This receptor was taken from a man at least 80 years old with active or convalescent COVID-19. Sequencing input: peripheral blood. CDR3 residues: CASSSGTEQLFF. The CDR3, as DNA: TGTGCCAGCAGCTCCGGGACAGAGCAGCTGTTTTTT.